These 17 T cell receptor beta chains came from one sample sequenced in a study of blood T cell repertoires in COVID-19. Sequencing was performed with immunoSEQ multiplex PCR; in TCRdb, only in-frame clones are kept and a portion is missing. The data contain around 230,000 clones, 83% of them singletons. Material: peripheral blood. The receptors come from a woman aged 40 to 50 with active or convalescent COVID-19.

DNA of the CDR3: TGTGCCACCAGTGCCCCGAGGGGGACTAGCGGAGGGAGCTCCTACGAGCAGTACTTC. It encodes CATSAPRGTSGGSSYEQYF. The genes are TRBV24-1 and TRBJ2-7, with 11 bases that match TRBD2. This CDR3 has 19 residues. V was pared by 5 bases and J by 0 bases, with 14 bases of the junction left unmatched. Looked up from germline, CDR1 is KGHDR and CDR2 is SFDVKD.

The gene calls are TRBV5-1 and TRBJ2-1; 10 bases fit TRBD2. The CDR3 runs to 16 residues. V dropped 1 base and J dropped 6; count of bases not matched to a gene: 7. CDR1 and CDR2 (germline): SGHRS, YFSETQ. The CDR3 sequence is CASSLPIAGGINEQFF. CDR3 coding DNA: TGCGCCAGCAGCTTGCCCATAGCGGGAGGTATCAATGAGCAGTTCTTC.

The rearrangement joins TRBV27 to TRBJ1-1, with 9 bases that match TRBD1. Germline CDR1 is MNHEY and CDR2 is SMNVEV (reference sequence). The CDR3 runs to 14 residues. Germline trimming cut 5 bases from V and 1 base from J; bases unmatched to any gene: 2. The CDR3 reads CASSPDRGNTEAFF. The CDR3 DNA is TGTGCCAGCAGTCCGGACAGGGGGAACACTGAAGCTTTCTTT.

This clone was seen only a few times. This chain connects TRBV11-2 to TRBJ1-3; no definite D call. The V and J ends lost 5 bases and 1 base respectively, with 9 bases between them. From germline, CDR1 is SGHAT and CDR2 FQNNGV. This CDR3 has 14 amino acids. In DNA form, the CDR3 reads TGTGCCAGCAGCGCTAGCGCATCTGGAAACACCATATATTTT. Its translation: CASSASASGNTIYF.

This clone came up a few times. The V and J genes are TRBV5-1 and TRBJ1-6, with TRBD1 identical over 8 bases. The CDR3 contains 14 residues. The germline V gene encodes CDR1 SGHRS and CDR2 YFSETQ. V shed 4 bases and J 7 bases; nucleotides not matched to a gene: 4. The CDR3, as DNA: TGCGCCAGCAGCCTGGGACAGGAAAATTCACCCCTCCACTTT. It codes for CASSLGQENSPLHF.

The J gene is TRBJ2-1, the V gene TRBV6-5, with 7 nucleotides matching TRBD1. The CDR3 runs 15 residues. The V segment lost 6 bases and the J segment 0 bases; nucleotides outside the gene matches: 5. The germline gives CDR1 MNHEY, CDR2 SVGAGI. CDR3 DNA sequence: TGTGCCAGCAGCCTGACAGGGAGCTCCTACAATGAGCAGTTCTTC. Its translation: CASSLTGSSYNEQFF.

Comment on this clone: Different DNA sequences within this sample yield the same CDR3. The chain is built from TRBV27 and TRBJ1-5; the D gene is possibly TRBD1 (5 bases). The length of the CDR3 is 13 residues. V was clipped by 6 bases and J by 4 bases, with 10 bases between them. The germline V gene encodes CDR1 MNHEY and CDR2 SMNVEV (reference sequence). The CDR3 DNA follows: TGTGCCAGCAGGCAGGGAAGAAATCAGCCCCAGCATTTT. Amino acids: CASRQGRNQPQHF.

CDR3 bases: TGCAGTGCTCAAAGAGGAGAGACCCAGTACTTC. Translating gives CSAQRGETQYF. The chain employs TRBV20-1 and TRBJ2-5; the D is unclear. V was shortened by 5 bases and J by 4 bases, with 8 bases between the two germline ends. CDR1 DFQATT and CDR2 SNEGSKA come from the germline V gene (reference sequence). CDR3 length equals 11 residues.

This chain connects TRBV7-9 to TRBJ1-2, with D possibly matching TRBD1 (6 bases). Germline V gene sequence: CDR1 SEHNR, CDR2 FQNEAQ (reference sequence). The CDR3 is 17 amino acids. The V gene lost 5 bases and the J gene lost 5 bases, with 24 bases spanning the gap. CDR3 nucleotides: TGTGCCAGCAGCCCCCCTCCGAACAGGGTTTTGGATTATGGCTACACCTTC. Protein sequence: CASSPPPNRVLDYGYTF.

This clone occurred a few times. This chain uses TRBV2 with TRBJ2-2, with D maybe TRBD2 (6 bases). CDR1 is SNHLY, CDR2 FYNNEI, per germline. V lost 1 base, J lost 6 bases, and 18 bases lay in between. This CDR3 is built from 17 residues. The CDR3 nucleotides read TGTGCCAGCAGTGAAGGCTGGAGGGATTTTGGTGCCGGGGAGCTGTTTTTT. Translated: CASSEGWRDFGAGELFF. Drawing the rest from reference TRBV2 and TRBJ2-2, the complete variable domain is EPEVTQTPSHQVTQMGQEVILRCVPISNHLYFYWYRQILGQKVEFLVSFYNNEISEKSEIFDDQFSVERPDGSNFTLKIRSTKLEDSAMYFCASSEGWRDFGAGELFFGEGSRLTVL.

The chain carries TRBV5-1 and TRBJ1-4; D gene unclear. Trimming pared 4 bases from V and 7 bases from J, leaving 17 bases between. Looked up from germline, CDR1 is SGHRS and CDR2 is YFSETQ. This CDR3 comprises 15 residues. In nucleotides, the CDR3 is TGCGCCAGCAGCGTCATTCCGGGTGGCAGTGAAAAACTGTTTTTT. The encoded protein is CASSVIPGGSEKLFF.

The V call is TRBV7-9, the J call TRBJ1-1, with 7 bases matching TRBD1. The V and J ends lost 7 bases and 7 bases, in that order; junction bases with no gene match: 9. The V gene's germline CDR1 is SEHNR and CDR2 FQNEAQ (reference sequence). The CDR3 spans 13 residues. The CDR3 nucleotides read TGTGCCAGCACAAAACAGGGGAAGAATGAAGCTTTCTTT. As protein: CASTKQGKNEAFF.

This rearrangement joins TRBV27 to TRBJ2-1; 10 bases map to TRBD2. The CDR3 consists of 15 residues. In germline, CDR1 is MNHEY, CDR2 SMNVEV (reference sequence). With V trimmed by 8 bases and J by 4 bases, 8 bases remained unmatched. Here the CDR3 DNA reads TGTGCCAGCGCCCTGCTAGCGGGGGTTTACAATGAGCAGTTCTTC. Amino acids: CASALLAGVYNEQFF.

The chain links TRBV5-1 to TRBJ1-4; TRBD1 matches 8 bases. Germline values: CDR1 SGHRS, CDR2 YFSETQ. The J segment lost 6 bases and the V segment lost 3 bases, leaving 13 bases of the junction unmatched. The CDR3 is made up of 17 amino acids. CDR3 protein: CASSSTPQGAFHEKLFF. The CDR3 DNA sequence: TGCGCCAGCAGCTCCACACCCCAGGGGGCATTTCATGAAAAACTGTTTTTT.

The V and J genes are TRBV30 and TRBJ2-7; 7 bases line up with TRBD1. V lost 3 bases, J lost 4 bases, and 9 bases stayed unmatched. Germline loops: CDR1 GTSNPN, CDR2 SVGIG (reference sequence). There are 14 residues in the CDR3. The CDR3 nucleotides read TGTGCCTGGAGCGATACAGGGGCAACGTACGAGCAGTACTTC. It codes for CAWSDTGATYEQYF.

The chain combines TRBV28 with TRBJ1-5; 8 bases fit TRBD1. V lost 6 bases to trimming and J lost 2 bases; unmatched junction nucleotides: 3. The CDR3 is 14 amino acids. The germline gives CDR1 MDHEN, CDR2 SYDVKM. CDR3 DNA sequence: TGTGCCAGCAGGACAGGGGATGGCAATCAGCCCCAGCATTTT. This translates into CASRTGDGNQPQHF.

This rearrangement joins TRBV4-3 to TRBJ2-3; D is possibly TRBD2 (6 bases). Trimming left V 4 bases short and J 0 bases short, with 14 bases between. Germline V gene lookup returns CDR1 LGHNA and CDR2 YSLEER. There are 16 residues in the CDR3. The CDR3 here is CASSRRLGISTDTQYF. CDR3 sequence (DNA): TGCGCCAGCAGCCGCCGACTAGGGATTAGCACAGATACGCAGTATTTT.